Described below is a single T cell receptor beta chain sequence and its context. The target antigen is unknown. MiXCR, applied by TCRdb to the RT-PCR reads, yields one record per CDR3 protein. The sample lists about 520,000 distinct CDR3 sequences; 6.5% to 8% were seen once. The data originate from a study of response to subunit inactivated influenza vaccine. CDR1 is SQVTM, CDR2 ANQGSEA, per germline. The CDR3 totals 11 residues. Trimming removed 3 bases from V and 7 bases from J, with 7 bases in between. Study-wide results and caveats: The authors suggested that few new T cells are recruited per seasonal influenza vaccination.

The source material was PBMCs from blood, sampled about 24 months after vaccination. This clonotype was sampled from a man between 50 and 70 years old who received an inactivated influenza vaccine. V usage is TRBV29-1 and J usage is TRBJ2-1; D remains unclear. For the CDR3, the DNA is TGCAGCGTTGATTACGGGAATGAGCAGTTCTTC. Its translation is CSVDYGNEQFF.